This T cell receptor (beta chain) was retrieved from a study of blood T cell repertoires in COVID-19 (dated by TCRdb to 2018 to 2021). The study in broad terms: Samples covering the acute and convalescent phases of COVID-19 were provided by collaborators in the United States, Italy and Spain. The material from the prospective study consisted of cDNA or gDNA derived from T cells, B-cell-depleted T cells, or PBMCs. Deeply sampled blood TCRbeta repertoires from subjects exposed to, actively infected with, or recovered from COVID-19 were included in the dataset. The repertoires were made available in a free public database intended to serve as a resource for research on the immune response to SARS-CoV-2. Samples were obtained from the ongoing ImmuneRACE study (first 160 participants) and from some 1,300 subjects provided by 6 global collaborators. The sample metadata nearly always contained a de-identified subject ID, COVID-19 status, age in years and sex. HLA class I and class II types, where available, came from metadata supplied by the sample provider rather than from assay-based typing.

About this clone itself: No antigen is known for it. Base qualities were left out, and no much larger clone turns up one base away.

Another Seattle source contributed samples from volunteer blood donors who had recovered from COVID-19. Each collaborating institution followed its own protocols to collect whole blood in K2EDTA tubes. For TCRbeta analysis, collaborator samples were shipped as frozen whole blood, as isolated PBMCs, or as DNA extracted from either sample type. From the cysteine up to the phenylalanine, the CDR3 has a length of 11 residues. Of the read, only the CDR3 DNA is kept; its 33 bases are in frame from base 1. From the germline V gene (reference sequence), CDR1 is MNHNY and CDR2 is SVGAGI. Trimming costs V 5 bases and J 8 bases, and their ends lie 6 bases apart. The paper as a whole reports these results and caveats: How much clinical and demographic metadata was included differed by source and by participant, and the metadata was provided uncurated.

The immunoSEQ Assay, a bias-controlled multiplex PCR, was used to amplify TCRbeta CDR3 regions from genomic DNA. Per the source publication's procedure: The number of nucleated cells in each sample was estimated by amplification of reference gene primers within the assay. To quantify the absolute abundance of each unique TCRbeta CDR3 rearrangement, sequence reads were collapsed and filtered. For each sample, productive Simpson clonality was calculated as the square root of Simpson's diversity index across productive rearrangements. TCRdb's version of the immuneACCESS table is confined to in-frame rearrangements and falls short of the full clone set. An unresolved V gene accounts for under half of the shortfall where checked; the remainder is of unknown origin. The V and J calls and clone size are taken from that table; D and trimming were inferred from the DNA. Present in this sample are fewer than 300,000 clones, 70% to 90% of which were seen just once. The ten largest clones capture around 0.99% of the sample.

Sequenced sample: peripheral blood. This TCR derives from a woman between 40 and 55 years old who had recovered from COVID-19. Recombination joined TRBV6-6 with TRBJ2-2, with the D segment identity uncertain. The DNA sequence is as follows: TGTGCCAGCAGTCCGCGGGGGGAGCTGTTTTTT. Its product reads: CASSPRGELFF.